This T cell receptor (beta chain) was captured by sequencing in a study of blood T cell repertoires in COVID-19 (TCRdb year 2020). About the study as a whole: Samples from collaborators originated in the United States, Italy and Spain and spanned both the acute and convalescent phases of COVID-19. Nearly every sample came with metadata listing a de-identified subject ID, COVID-19 status, age in years and sex. Samples were obtained from the ongoing ImmuneRACE study (first 160 participants) and from over 1,000 subjects provided by 6 global collaborators. Where available, HLA class I and class II types were obtained from metadata supplied by the sample provider rather than from assay-based typing. The dataset comprised deeply sampled blood TCRbeta repertoires from subjects exposed to, actively infected with, or recovered from COVID-19. The repertoires were released in a freely available public database intended as a resource for research on the immune response to SARS-CoV-2. The material from the prospective study consisted of cDNA or gDNA derived from T cells, B-cell-depleted T cells, or PBMCs. Overall study outcomes, separate from this receptor: How much clinical and demographic metadata was included differed by source and by participant, and the metadata was provided uncurated.

Details on this clone: The antigen this receptor binds is unknown. One base away there is no much larger clone; base qualities are not given.

Whole blood was collected in K2EDTA tubes by collaborating institutions according to the institutions' own protocols. For TCRbeta analysis, collaborator samples were shipped as frozen whole blood, as isolated PBMCs, or as DNA extracted from either sample type. TCRbeta CDR3 regions were amplified from genomic DNA using the immunoSEQ Assay, a bias-controlled multiplex PCR. As for the authors' bioinformatics: The number of nucleated cells in each sample was estimated by amplification of reference gene primers within the assay. To quantify the absolute abundance of each unique TCRbeta CDR3 rearrangement, sequence reads were collapsed and filtered. Productive Simpson clonality was computed per sample as the square root of Simpson's diversity index over productive rearrangements. This is the immuneACCESS table as TCRdb keeps it, with only in-frame sequences that have V and J called. A part of the clones is gone; compared with another copy, unresolved V genes explain less than half, and the rest is unexplained. Clone size and the V and J calls come from that table; the DNA yielded D and trimming. The sample contains tens of thousands of clones, 84% of them found a single time. The biggest ten clones account for approximately 25% of the sample.

The CDR3 measures 14 amino acids from cysteine to phenylalanine. The entry retains the CDR3 DNA only, 42 bases that are in frame from base 1. According to the germline V gene, CDR1 reads MGHDK and CDR2 reads SYGVNS. Relative to germline, V is missing 4 bases and J is missing 5 bases, with 2 bases of the junction outside any gene match. The TCR comes from a man in his 60s with acute or convalescent COVID-19. The sequence joins TRBV25-1 to TRBJ2-2, with 9 bases matching TRBD1. The specimen sequenced was peripheral blood. The CDR3 reads as follows: CASSADRGTGELFF. The DNA sequence is TGTGCCAGCAGTGCGGACAGGGGTACCGGGGAGCTGTTTTTT.